A selection of T cell receptor beta chains follows, all from one sample in a study of lymphopenia after photon versus proton radiotherapy. Here immunoSEQ multiplex PCR was the method, and the copy in TCRdb shows in-frame clones only, minus some. The sample gives 26,000 or so clones, approximately 85% of which show up once; about 5.2% is in the top ten. Sequencing was performed on peripheral blood, taken from a patient treated with photon-based radiotherapy. Receptors originate from a young man with gastric cancer. CDR3s include the opening cysteine and the closing phenylalanine or tryptophan. Fields, in order: J gene, D gene, V gene, clone size, CDR3 DNA, CDR3 protein. A D gene is named only where the DNA matches it firmly. Rows may omit the clone size; those that give it use once, few, many or a size class.

TRBJ1-1	TRBD1	TRBV28	-	TGTGCCAGCAGCCTCGGGACAGTGAACACTGAAGCTTTCTTT	CASSLGTVNTEAFF
TRBJ2-7	-	TRBV11-3	few	TGTGCCAGCAGCCTCACCTACGAGCAGTACTTC	CASSLTYEQYF
TRBJ2-3	-	TRBV7-9	-	TGTGCCAGCAGCTTTACAGTGGGGGCCAACACAGATACGCAGTATTTT	CASSFTVGANTDTQYF
TRBJ1-2	-	TRBV6-1	-	TGTGCCAGCAGTGAAGAGCTTAAGGGAAACTATGGCTACACCTTC	CASSEELKGNYGYTF
TRBJ2-7	-	TRBV7-2	-	TGTGCCAGCAGCTTAATCAGGGGAGGCGAGCAGTACTTC	CASSLIRGGEQYF
TRBJ2-2	-	TRBV7-9	-	TGTGCCAGCAGCTTAGTTGGGGGCACCGGGGAGCTGTTTTTT	CASSLVGGTGELFF
TRBJ1-4	-	TRBV11-2	-	TGTGCCAGCAGCTGGGACGGAACAACTAATGAAAAACTGTTTTTT	CASSWDGTTNEKLFF
TRBJ2-2	-	TRBV15	-	TGTGCCACCAGCCGGACAGAGAACACCGGGGAGCTGTTTTTT	CATSRTENTGELFF
TRBJ2-5	-	TRBV2	-	TGTGCCCGCTCAATTAGAGAGACCCAGTACTTC	CARSIRETQYF
TRBJ2-1	-	TRBV9	once	TGTGCCAGCAGCGTAGATCTTATGGGGGGCTACAATGAGCAGTTCTTC	CASSVDLMGGYNEQFF
TRBJ2-1	TRBD2	TRBV29-1	-	TGCAGCGTTGTCCCGGGACTAGCGTTCTACAATGAGCAGTTCTTC	CSVVPGLAFYNEQFF
TRBJ2-2	TRBD1	TRBV2	-	TGTGCCAGCAGTGTACAGGGGGCGAGGGGGGAGCTGTTTTTT	CASSVQGARGELFF
TRBJ2-7	-	TRBV28	once	TGTGCCAGCAGTTTACTGGACAGCTCCTACGAGCAGTACTTC	CASSLLDSSYEQYF
TRBJ2-7	-	TRBV7-2	-	TGTGCCAGCAGCTTACGCTACGAGCAGTACTTC	CASSLRYEQYF
TRBJ2-1	-	TRBV19	-	TGTGCCAGTAGTATAGATGTGAAGGGGGCGAAGTTAGCGGACTACAATGAGCAGTTCTTC	CASSIDVKGAKLADYNEQFF
TRBJ2-1	TRBD2	TRBV5-6	-	TGTGCCAGCAGCGGGACTAGCGGGAGTCTCTATGAGCAGTTCTTC	CASSGTSGSLYEQFF
TRBJ2-1	-	TRBV5-1	few	TGCGCCAGCAGCTTAGAGAAGGATGAGCAGTTCTTC	CASSLEKDEQFF
TRBJ1-1	-	TRBV10-2	-	TGCGCCAGCGTCGTCGGCACTGAAGCTTTCTTT	CASVVGTEAFF
TRBJ2-5	TRBD2	TRBV7-9	-	TGTGCCAGCAGCCCAAGGACTAGCGGGGGGGCAGAGACCCAGTACTTC	CASSPRTSGGAETQYF
TRBJ2-5	-	TRBV7-2	-	TGTGCCAGCAGCCCCCGGGGCGGTGGACAAGAGACCCAGTACTTC	CASSPRGGGQETQYF
TRBJ2-1	TRBD2	TRBV19	-	TGTGCCAGCGGACTAGCGGGGGGTAATGAGCAGTTCTTC	CASGLAGGNEQFF
TRBJ2-3	-	TRBV6-4	-	TGTGCCAGCGGCACAGATACGCAGTATTTT	CASGTDTQYF
TRBJ1-4	-	TRBV18	-	TGTGCCAGCTCACGCGCAACTAATGAAAAACTGTTTTTT	CASSRATNEKLFF
TRBJ1-2	-	TRBV28	-	TGTGCCAGCAGTCCATTCTCGGGCGGAACTAACTATGGCTACACCTTC	CASSPFSGGTNYGYTF
TRBJ2-5	-	TRBV6-1	-	TGTGCCAGCAGAAAGGACGCCCTTCAAGAGACCCAGTACTTC	CASRKDALQETQYF
TRBJ2-1	TRBD1	TRBV14	-	TGTGCCAGCAGCCACTACCGGGACAGCTCCTACAATGAGCAGTTCTTC	CASSHYRDSSYNEQFF
TRBJ1-4	TRBD1	TRBV27	-	TGTGCCAGCAGTTCCGATGGACAGGGTGAAAAACTGTTTTTT	CASSSDGQGEKLFF
TRBJ2-7	TRBD1	TRBV18	-	TGTGCCAGCTCACAGAGACAGGGTCTCTCCTACGAGCAGTACTTC	CASSQRQGLSYEQYF
TRBJ2-3	TRBD2	TRBV9	few	TGTGCCAGCAGCGTTGAGGCGGGAGGGCCGGATACGCAGTATTTT	CASSVEAGGPDTQYF
TRBJ1-3	-	TRBV5-1	-	TGCGCCAGCAGCTTGGCCCCCCGCGGGGCCTCTGGAAACACCATATATTTT	CASSLAPRGASGNTIYF
TRBJ2-3	-	TRBV5-4	-	TGTGCCAGCAGCTTGGACCGCACAGATACGCAGTATTTT	CASSLDRTDTQYF
TRBJ2-7	-	TRBV19	-	TGTGCCAGTAGTATTAGGGGAAACAGGGACTACGAGCAGTACTTC	CASSIRGNRDYEQYF
TRBJ2-5	-	TRBV4-1	-	TGCGCCAGCAGCCAAGATAGAAGAACCCAGTACTTC	CASSQDRRTQYF
TRBJ2-7	-	TRBV5-1	-	TGCGCCAGCAGACCTCGTCTAGCGCCGAGCTCCTACGAGCAGTACTTC	CASRPRLAPSSYEQYF
TRBJ2-3	-	TRBV4-3	-	TGCGCCAGCAGCCAAGATCGACTAGCAGATACGCAGTATTTT	CASSQDRLADTQYF
TRBJ2-7	-	TRBV11-3	-	TGTGCCAGCAGCTTCGCGGCTAGGGGCTACGAGCAGTACTTC	CASSFAARGYEQYF
TRBJ1-1	-	TRBV10-3	-	TGTGCCATCAGTGAGTCACAGTATGAGAACACTGAAGCTTTCTTT	CAISESQYENTEAFF
TRBJ2-3	TRBD1	TRBV11-3	-	TGTGCCAGCAGCGGAAGACAGGGAGTGGGCGCAGATACGCAGTATTTT	CASSGRQGVGADTQYF
TRBJ2-7	-	TRBV7-8	-	TGTGCCAGCAGCCTGAACTACGAGCAGTACTTC	CASSLNYEQYF